This T cell receptor (beta chain) was identified in a study of cytotoxic CD8 clonotypes in ibrutinib-treated CLL (dated by TCRdb to about 2021). With regard to the full study: In this cohort, around 15 patients were treatment-naive and more than 9 were relapsed/refractory, while some 18 had unmutated IGHV. Partial responses were observed in approximately 24 patients and complete responses in 2; after a median follow-up of roughly 62 months, remission was maintained in approximately 15 patients and progression was observed in roughly 12. Response samples were taken after a median of approximately 13 months on treatment, ranging from roughly 6 to 36 months. Samples averaged roughly 260,000 productive templates and more than 85,000 productive rearrangements. Longitudinal samples were available for about 30% of the 86 trial participants. Cryopreserved peripheral blood mononuclear cells were collected at three points: before therapy, at response, and at either sustained remission or disease progression. Every sample from remission and from progressive disease was obtained while the patients were still on ibrutinib.

Study-wide conclusions, independent of this receptor: At baseline, clonality was higher than in age-matched healthy donors and showed a strong correlation with circulating CD8+ T-cell counts. Sustained-remission and progressing patients did not have matched sampling times, and lymph node repertoires were not examined. Public clonotypes were rare and either shrank or stayed stable during treatment, and the rise in clonality at ibrutinib response reflected expansion of private clonotypes. Clonality increased at ibrutinib response, stayed stable in sustained remission, and fell back toward baseline at progression.

For TCR beta library preparation, roughly 2 micrograms of genomic DNA were extracted from the cryopreserved PBMCs. Longitudinal blood samples from CLL patients on ibrutinib monotherapy underwent high-throughput TCR beta sequencing. Patients were enrolled in a phase 2 open-label single-center ibrutinib monotherapy trial. CDR3 length: 19 amino acids, cysteine to phenylalanine. This entry keeps only the CDR3 DNA: 57 bases, framed from base 1. Worth noting for this clone: Its cognate antigen has yet to be identified. Per-base qualities were not stored, and no clone one base away is much larger.

On a MiSeq, deep resolution sequencing aimed for a depth between 1 in 1 million and 1 in 200,000 T cells, with each clonotype covered approximately 10x on average. TCR beta libraries were generated with the immunoSEQ hsTCRB Kit. In the source study's methods: ImmunoSEQ Data Assistant and ImmunoSEQ Analyzer were used for data analysis, and V, D and J genes were assigned according to IMGT definitions. Clonality, with values ranging from 0 to 1, was calculated as one minus the normalized Shannon entropy of productive rearrangement frequencies. Only overrepresented clonotypes making up at least 0.05% of each patient's repertoire were included in the public clonotype analysis. About a dozen age-matched healthy donor repertoires from immuneACCESS served as clonality controls. Entries here come from immuneACCESS through TCRdb and include only in-frame sequences with V and J called. Some clones fail to appear in such tables; in the studies checked, an unresolved V gene covers under half of the shortfall, and the cause of the remainder is unknown. Clone size and V and J calls were adopted from that table, with D and trimming inferred from the DNA. The sample data list 150,000 or so clones, and 80% of these were observed just once. The biggest ten clones account for roughly 7.6% of the sample.

This sequence originates from a human donor with chronic lymphocytic leukemia. Here the chain combines TRBV12-2 and TRBJ2-6; the table's D call, TRBD2, was not checked against the DNA. TRBV12-2 is tagged as a pseudogene. The sample here was PBMCs, taken after 36 months of ibrutinib treatment. The CDR3 in this case is CASRLVGTRSPSGANVLTF. The DNA sequence is given as TGTGCAAGTCGCTTAGTAGGGACTAGAAGTCCCTCTGGGGCCAACGTCCTGACTTTC.